This T cell receptor beta chain was found in a study of OX40 agonist ivuxolimab in advanced cancers. A word on this clone: Its antigen remains unknown.

General study results and limits: Not determined was the antigen specificity of the expanded peripheral T cells.

Produced via immunoSEQ multiplex PCR; TCRdb's table is partial and in-frame only. This sample carries over 60,000 clones, roughly 80% of them seen once, and the ten largest clones take roughly 6.8%. Trimming cost V 2 bases and J 4 bases, with 8 bases left between them. The CDR3 extends over 13 amino acids. Per the germline V gene, CDR1 is GTSNPN and CDR2 is SVGIG (reference sequence). This receptor was taken from an adult with an advanced solid tumor such as melanoma, head and neck, liver or kidney cancer. The material was CD4+ or CD8+ T cells sorted from blood, obtained in a trial of the OX40 agonist ivuxolimab. The chain uses TRBV30 and TRBJ2-2; D is perhaps TRBD1 or TRBD2 (5 bases each). In nucleotides, the CDR3 is TGTGCCTGGAGTCCGGGGCGCACCGGGGAGCTGTTTTTT. Translation: CAWSPGRTGELFF.